A single sample is the source of the 26 T cell receptor beta chains below, sequenced in a study of cytotoxic CD8 clonotypes in ibrutinib-treated CLL. The method was immunoSEQ multiplex PCR; TCRdb's version includes in-frame clones alone and lacks a portion of them. This table has under 200,000 clones, approximately 84% appearing once. The source was PBMCs, collected after 24 months of ibrutinib treatment. The receptor source for this set is a human donor with chronic lymphocytic leukemia.

The CDR3 sequence is CSVRLRENTGELFF. The CDR3 nucleotides read TGCAGCGTTCGACTCCGGGAGAACACCGGGGAGCTGTTTTTT. This chain connects TRBV29-1 to TRBJ2-2, with D possibly being TRBD2 (5 bases). V was cut by 5 bases and J by 1 base, with 11 bases left in between. CDR3 length: 14 residues. CDR1 is SQVTM, CDR2 ANQGSEA, per germline.

The chain's CDR3 is CASSTRTSVDTQYF. CDR3 coding DNA: TGTGCCAGCAGCACTCGGACTAGCGTGGATACGCAGTATTTT. The chain carries TRBV5-5 and TRBJ2-3; 9 nucleotides agree with TRBD2. Germline V gene sequence: CDR1 SGHKS, CDR2 YYEKEE (reference sequence). The CDR3 extends over 14 amino acids. V gave up 4 bases and J gave up 6 bases; unmatched junction bases: 6.

The chain couples TRBV6-4 to TRBJ2-7; D call uncertain. The CDR3 is 13 residues long. V shed 0 bases and J shed 3 bases, with 6 bases lying between them. In germline, CDR1 is MRHNA, CDR2 SNTAGT. The CDR3 loop is CASSDSRDYEQYF. The DNA of the CDR3 is TGTGCCAGCAGTGACTCTCGCGACTACGAGCAGTACTTC.

The chain has TRBV19 and TRBJ2-1, with D possibly matching TRBD2 (5 bases). The V and J ends lost 1 base and 0 bases respectively, with 13 bases between them. Per the germline V gene, CDR1 is LNHDA and CDR2 is SQIVND (reference sequence). The CDR3 consists of 17 residues. Here the CDR3 DNA reads TGTGCCAGTAGTATAGGGAAGGGAGCGCCCTCCTACAATGAGCAGTTCTTC. This codes for CASSIGKGAPSYNEQFF.

This clone appeared a few times. This chain links TRBV4-2 with TRBJ1-1; a possible D gene is TRBD1 (5 bases). Germline V lookup: CDR1 LGHNA, CDR2 YNFKEQ. The CDR3 covers 14 residues. V was trimmed by 1 base and J by 6 bases, leaving 12 bases between them. The CDR3: CASSQAPREAEAFF. CDR3 nucleotides: TGTGCCAGCAGCCAAGCCCCCAGGGAGGCTGAAGCTTTCTTT.

The chain recombines TRBV29-1 with TRBJ1-2, with D tentatively TRBD1 (6 bases). V was shortened by 2 bases and J by 4 bases, with 17 bases between the two germline ends. Germline loops: CDR1 SQVTM, CDR2 ANQGSEA. The CDR3 is 15 amino acids. CDR3 amino acids: CSVEPKGDIGYGYTF. DNA of the CDR3: TGCAGCGTTGAACCTAAGGGGGATATTGGCTATGGCTACACCTTC.

This sequence joins TRBV7-2 and TRBJ1-5; 7 nucleotides align to TRBD1. The CDR3 is 15 residues long. The germline gives CDR1 SGHTA, CDR2 FQGNSA. V shed 6 bases and J 3 bases; nucleotides not matched to a gene: 8. CDR3 residues: CASRFDRALNQPQHF. DNA of the CDR3: TGTGCCAGCAGGTTCGACAGGGCCCTCAATCAGCCCCAGCATTTT. Full variable domain (missing parts from reference TRBV7-2 and TRBJ1-5): GAGVSQSPSNKVTEKGKDVELRCDPISGHTALYWYRQSLGQGLEFLIYFQGNSAPDKSGLPSDRFSAERTGGSVSTLTIQRTQQEDSAVYLCASRFDRALNQPQHFGDGTRLSIL.

V usage is TRBV5-6 and J usage is TRBJ1-6; 7 positions agree with TRBD1. Trimming took 0 bases from V and 4 from J; bases not matched to a gene: 1. CDR3 size: 15 residues. CDR1 SGHDT and CDR2 YYEEEE come from the germline V gene. The CDR3 DNA follows: TGTGCCAGCAGCTTGGAACAGGGGTATAATTCACCCCTCCACTTT. It specifies CASSLEQGYNSPLHF. Using reference TRBV5-6 and TRBJ1-6 for the parts outside the CDR3, the full variable domain is DAGVTQSPTHLIKTRGQQVTLRCSPKSGHDTVSWYQQALGQGPQFIFQYYEEEERQRGNFPDRFSGHQFPNYSSELNVNALLLGDSALYLCASSLEQGYNSPLHFGNGTRLTVT.

This clone was seen just once. V and J are TRBV7-8 and TRBJ2-4; TRBD1 matches at 8 bases. V lost 2 bases, J lost 3 bases, and 15 bases stayed unmatched. Germline V lookup: CDR1 SGHVS, CDR2 FQNEAQ. This CDR3 is 19 amino acids long. The CDR3 region has the DNA TGTGCCAGCAGCTTAACGCCAGGGGGCGCCCGAGGAGGCAAAAACATTCAGTACTTC. This sequence encodes CASSLTPGGARGGKNIQYF.

Written as DNA, the CDR3 is TGTGCCAGCTCACAGAACTCGGACAGGGGAAAAGATACGCAGTATTTT. It translates to CASSQNSDRGKDTQYF. The J gene is TRBJ2-3, the V gene TRBV18, with TRBD1 identical over 9 bases. The trim removed 4 bases at V and 5 bases at J, leaving 10 bases unmatched. The V gene's germline CDR1 is KGHSH and CDR2 LQKENI. The CDR3 is 16 amino acids.

This clone showed up just a few times. This chain uses TRBV30 with TRBJ2-3, with a weak D call TRBD2 (6 bases). V was clipped by 4 bases and J by 11 bases, with 13 bases between them. CDR3 length: 11 residues. CDR1 GTSNPN and CDR2 SVGIG come from the germline V gene (reference sequence). The CDR3 loop reads CAWTTGRGQYF. DNA of the CDR3: TGTGCCTGGACCACCGGGCGGGGGCAGTATTTT.

The J gene is TRBJ1-2, the V gene TRBV5-1, with D possibly being TRBD1 (6 bases). Germline CDR1 and CDR2: SGHRS and YFSETQ. The V end lost 6 bases, the J end lost 8 bases, and 17 bases lay between the germline ends. CDR3 length: 13 residues. CDR3 region: CASTAGGASGYTF. The CDR3, as DNA: TGCGCCAGCACCGCCGGGGGGGCTAGCGGCTACACCTTC.

This rearrangement joins TRBV7-2 to TRBJ1-2; no clear D. In germline, CDR1 is SGHTA, CDR2 FQGNSA. The CDR3 sequence is 11 residues long. The V end was cut by 4 bases, the J end by 4 bases, with 4 bases between. The DNA for the CDR3 is TGTGCCAGCAGCTCCCGCTATGGCTACACCTTC. This translates into CASSSRYGYTF.

The chain employs TRBV14 and TRBJ2-2, with no clear D. CDR1 is SGHDN, CDR2 FVKESK, per germline. The germline V and J ends were trimmed by 4 bases and 9 bases, with 9 bases remaining between them. This CDR3 comprises 12 residues. The CDR3 here is CASSRQSWELFF. DNA of the CDR3: TGTGCCAGCAGCCGGCAAAGCTGGGAGCTGTTTTTT.

This sequence joins TRBV6-1 and TRBJ2-7; D not resolved. The CDR3 has 13 residues. Trimming removed 6 bases from V and 2 bases from J, with 11 bases in between. CDR1 and CDR2 (germline): MNHNS, SASEGT. CDR3 nucleotides: TGTGCCAGCAGCCAGGTACCTCCCTACGAGCAGTACTTC. Amino acids: CASSQVPPYEQYF.

This clone was counted between two and nine times. This sequence joins TRBV30 and TRBJ2-1; 15 bases fit TRBD2. The CDR3 has 17 residues. After removal of 3 bases from V and 9 bases from J, the junction contained 12 bases not matched to a gene. Germline V gene lookup returns CDR1 GTSNPN and CDR2 SVGIG (reference sequence). The DNA of the CDR3 is TGTGCCTGGAGCGTCGAGCGGACTAGCGGGAGGGGACTTGAGCAGTTCTTC. This translates into CAWSVERTSGRGLEQFF.

The chain uses TRBV7-2 and TRBJ2-7; D gene ambiguous. The CDR3 is 13 residues long. The V gene's germline CDR1 is SGHTA and CDR2 FQGNSA. V gave up 1 base and J gave up 1 base, with 5 bases separating them. The CDR3 is CASSLDYSYEQYF. The CDR3 DNA follows: TGTGCCAGCAGCTTAGACTATTCCTACGAGCAGTACTTC.

The gene calls are TRBV14 and TRBJ1-1; D may be TRBD1 (6 bases). Between the trimmed V and J ends, which lost 1 base and 1 base, there was a span of 16 bases. The CDR3 consists of 17 residues. Germline V CDR1 and CDR2: SGHDN, FVKESK. CDR3 DNA: TGTGCCAGCAGCCAAGCCATACAGGTCAGGGGGAACACTGAAGCTTTCTTT. Translating gives CASSQAIQVRGNTEAFF.

This clone was seen only a few times. At one boundary the junction diverges from the germline segment, which might be a read error. The V call is TRBV7-7, the J call TRBJ2-1; D possibly uses TRBD1 or TRBD2 (5 bases each). This CDR3 has 12 residues. CDR1 is SSHAT, CDR2 FNYEAQ, per germline (reference sequence). The CDR3 DNA follows: TGTGCTAGCAGCAAAGAGAGGGGTGAGCAGTTCTTC. Translation: CASSKERGEQFF.

The genes are TRBV2 and TRBJ2-5; tentatively, D is TRBD1 (5 bases). There are 16 residues in the CDR3. V was pared by 1 base and J by 3 bases, with 15 bases between. Per germline, CDR1 SNHLY and CDR2 FYNNEI. The CDR3 nucleotides are TGTGCCAGCAGTGAAGGGGCCGTGACAGAAGAAGAGACCCAGTACTTC. It translates to CASSEGAVTEEETQYF.

The rearrangement links TRBV19 to TRBJ1-3; maybe TRBD1 (5 bases). CDR1 is LNHDA and CDR2 is SQIVND in the germline V gene (reference sequence). CDR3 length: 17 amino acids. The germline V and J ends were trimmed by 1 base and 0 bases, with 13 bases remaining between them. CDR3 coding DNA: TGTGCCAGTAGTATAGCCGGGACCTCATTCTCTGGAAACACCATATATTTT. This sequence encodes CASSIAGTSFSGNTIYF.

The V gene is TRBV7-2, the J gene TRBJ1-1; 8 bases match TRBD1. The germline CDR1 and CDR2 sequences are SGHTA and FQGNSA. The ends lost 4 bases at V and 4 bases at J; junction bases unmatched: 8. This CDR3 is built from 15 residues. CDR3 residues: CASSSDRGLSTEAFF. In nucleotides, the CDR3 is TGTGCCAGCAGCTCAGACAGGGGTTTGAGCACTGAAGCTTTCTTT. The full variable domain, its missing parts supplied by reference TRBV7-2 and TRBJ1-1, is GAGVSQSPSNKVTEKGKDVELRCDPISGHTALYWYRQSLGQGLEFLIYFQGNSAPDKSGLPSDRFSAERTGGSVSTLTIQRTQQEDSAVYLCASSSDRGLSTEAFFGQGTRLTVV.

This clone was recorded once. The V gene is TRBV19, the J gene TRBJ2-3; D may be TRBD2 (5 bases). V was cut by 2 bases and J by 6 bases, with 9 bases left in between. The V gene's germline CDR1 is LNHDA and CDR2 SQIVND (reference sequence). The CDR3 loop spans 13 amino acids. The CDR3 DNA follows: TGTGCCAGTAGTATAATAAGGGAGGATACGCAGTATTTT. Amino acids: CASSIIREDTQYF. The variable domain in full, completed from reference TRBV19 and TRBJ2-3, reads DGGITQSPKYLFRKEGQNVTLSCEQNLNHDAMYWYRQDPGQGLRLIYYSQIVNDFQKGDIAEGYSVSREKKESFPLTVTSAQKNPTAFYLCASSIIREDTQYFGPGTRLTVL.

This chain uses TRBV4-2 with TRBJ2-3; no definite D call. Trimming left V 3 bases short and J 6 bases short, with 10 bases between. CDR1 and CDR2 from the germline V gene are LGHNA and YNFKEQ. CDR3 length: 13 residues. The CDR3: CASSHGLTDTQYF. The DNA for the CDR3 is TGTGCCAGCAGCCACGGGCTAACCGATACGCAGTATTTT.

This rearrangement joins TRBV4-1 to TRBJ1-5, with D tentatively TRBD1 (6 bases). This CDR3 comprises 14 residues. Trimming took off 0 bases at V and 5 bases at J, with 8 bases between the two ends. Per germline, CDR1 MGHRA and CDR2 YSYEKL. The CDR3, as DNA: TGCGCCAGCAGCCAAGATCAGGGGTATCAGCCCCAGCATTTT. Its translation: CASSQDQGYQPQHF.

The CDR3 DNA sequence: TGTGCCTGGAGTGTAGGGCAGGCGTCCTACGAGCAGTACTTC. The encoded protein is CAWSVGQASYEQYF. V and J are TRBV30 and TRBJ2-7, with D unclear. There are 14 residues in the CDR3. The germline V and J ends were trimmed by 0 bases and 1 base, with 10 bases remaining between them. CDR1 and CDR2 (germline): GTSNPN, SVGIG (reference sequence).